Each of the 26 T cell receptor beta chains below was sequenced from the same sample in a study of human T cells and chemical hapten exposure. TCRdb analysed the RACE reads with MiXCR anew, one entry per CDR3 protein. The sample records more than 95,000 distinct CDR3 sequences, roughly an eighth being singletons. The time point: patch test 1, 2 weeks after DPC sensitization. Treatment reported: therapeutic diphenylcyclopropenone sensitization with weekly scalp DPC. Sequencing was performed on whole blood, taken in connection with sensitization to the hapten diphenylcyclopropenone (DPC). Every receptor here comes from a woman in her forties or fifties with alopecia areata. Some clones in this sample may be carry-over from other donors' samples.

In its sample, this clonotype was seen a few times. The chain is built from TRBV11-2 and TRBJ2-3; D assignment may be TRBD1 or TRBD2 (5 bases each). The V gene's germline CDR1 is SGHAT and CDR2 FQNNGV. V lost 5 bases and J lost 3, with 15 bases in between. The CDR3 covers 15 residues. For the CDR3, the DNA is TGTGCCAGCAGCCAGCCCCAGGGACGAACAGATACGCAGTATTTT. Translation gives CASSQPQGRTDTQYF.

The table lists this clonotype with a few counts. This sequence joins TRBV28 and TRBJ1-1, with a weak D call TRBD1 (6 bases). Germline assignment: CDR1 MDHEN and CDR2 SYDVKM. The V gene lost 7 bases and the J gene lost 6 bases, with 15 bases spanning the gap. This CDR3 contains 13 residues. The DNA for the CDR3 is TGTGCCAGCACCCAACGAAGGGGGGCTGAAGCTTTCTTT. Translated: CASTQRRGAEAFF.

The chain carries TRBV28 and TRBJ1-2, with 7 bases identical to TRBD1. The CDR3 is 12 residues long. Germline trimming cut 11 bases from V and 2 bases from J; bases unmatched to any gene: 5. Germline V gene sequence: CDR1 MDHEN, CDR2 SYDVKM. The CDR3 region is CAVDRANYGYTF. In DNA, the CDR3 is TGTGCCGTTGACAGGGCCAACTATGGCTACACCTTC.

This clonotype was observed a handful of times. The gene calls are TRBV20-1 and TRBJ2-7; 7 bases are shared with TRBD2. In germline, CDR1 is DFQATT, CDR2 SNEGSKA (reference sequence). The CDR3 extends over 12 amino acids. Unmatched junction bases numbered 3, after V lost 3 bases and J lost 4 bases. CDR3 sequence: CSASGRTYEQYF. DNA for the CDR3: TGCAGTGCTAGCGGGAGGACGTACGAGCAGTACTTC.

The V call is TRBV7-2, the J call TRBJ2-5, with TRBD1 as a possible D gene (6 bases). V was cut by 2 bases and J by 5 bases, with 12 bases left in between. The CDR3 totals 14 residues. From germline, CDR1 is SGHTA and CDR2 FQGNSA. DNA for the CDR3: TGTGCCAGCAGCTTATTAGGGGGAGCGGAGACCCAGTACTTC. This gives the protein CASSLLGGAETQYF.

This clonotype has at least ten counts. The rearrangement joins TRBV12-3 or TRBV12-4 to TRBJ2-2, with D possibly TRBD1 on 6 matching bases. The CDR3 sequence is 15 residues long. The V gene lost 3 bases and the J gene lost 0 bases, with 8 bases spanning the gap. The CDR3: CASSFRTANTGELFF. The CDR3 coding sequence is TGTGCCAGCAGTTTTAGGACAGCGAACACCGGGGAGCTGTTTTTT.

This clonotype was recorded many times. The rearrangement uses TRBV2 and TRBJ1-5, with 8 bases fitting TRBD1. With 7 bases clipped from V and 4 bases from J, the junction kept 9 bases outside the gene matches. The germline V gene has CDR1 SNHLY and CDR2 FYNNEI. This CDR3 has 15 residues. CDR3 bases: TGTGCCAGCAAAGAGGACAGGGTGTTTAATCAGCCCCAGCATTTT. Protein: CASKEDRVFNQPQHF.

This clonotype was observed many times. The chain joins TRBV29-1 to TRBJ1-1, with no clear D. V was shortened by 4 bases and J by 5 bases, with 5 bases between the two germline ends. The CDR3 has 10 amino acids. Germline V lookup: CDR1 SQVTM, CDR2 ANQGSEA. As DNA, the CDR3 is TGCAGCGTTGTAGGTACTGAAGCTTTCTTT. This gives the protein CSVVGTEAFF. Full variable domain (remainder filled in from reference TRBV29-1 and TRBJ1-1): SAVISQKPSRDICQRGTSLTIQCQVDSQVTMMFWYRQQPGQSLTLIATANQGSEATYESGFVIDKFPISRPNLTFSTLTVSNMSPEDSSIYLCSVVGTEAFFGQGTRLTVV.

This clonotype was observed many times. DNA for the CDR3: TGTGCCAGCAGTTTATCAGCGTGGAGGCGGGGGCACCAAGAGACCCAGTACTTC. Its translation: CASSLSAWRRGHQETQYF. The chain recombines TRBV28 with TRBJ2-5; D is perhaps TRBD2 (7 bases). V lost 1 base, J lost 0 bases, and 18 bases lay in between. This CDR3 comprises 18 residues. Germline CDR1 MDHEN, CDR2 SYDVKM.

This clonotype was picked up many times. This chain joins TRBV6-5 and TRBJ2-5, with 9 bases identical to TRBD1. This CDR3 region has 14 residues. Germline lookup yields CDR1 MNHEY and CDR2 SVGAGI. Trimming at V came to 2 bases and at J to 6 bases, leaving 4 bases not matched to a gene. CDR3 amino acids: CASSYVTGGKTQYF. The CDR3 nucleotides read TGTGCCAGCAGTTACGTGACAGGGGGGAAGACCCAGTACTTC.

Many counts were recorded for this clonotype. The chain uses TRBV7-9 and TRBJ1-2; the match to TRBD1 covers 8 bases. The CDR3 contains 16 residues. The germline V gene has CDR1 SEHNR and CDR2 FQNEAQ (reference sequence). The J segment lost 3 bases and the V segment lost 7 bases, leaving 13 bases of the junction unmatched. CDR3 sequence: CASTRRGQGLDYGYTF. CDR3 nucleotides: TGTGCCAGCACGAGACGTGGACAGGGACTGGACTATGGCTACACCTTC.

This clonotype was picked up a small number of times. The genes are TRBV24-1 and TRBJ2-3; tentative D call: TRBD1 (5 bases). The CDR3 length is 17 residues. Germline-derived CDR1 and CDR2 are KGHDR and SFDVKD. Trimming removed 4 bases at V and 4 bases at J, with 20 bases between. The CDR3 sequence is CATSDRAPTGHPDTQYF. In DNA form, the CDR3 reads TGTGCCACCAGTGACAGGGCCCCGACCGGACACCCAGATACGCAGTATTTT.

This clonotype was observed at least ten times. V is TRBV20-1 and J is TRBJ2-5, with a possible D match to TRBD1 (6 bases). Germline-derived CDR1 and CDR2 are DFQATT and SNEGSKA (reference sequence). CDR3 length: 14 residues. Trimming pared 0 bases from V and 5 bases from J, leaving 13 bases between. The CDR3 sequence: CSARDNRVSETQYF. CDR3 DNA sequence: TGCAGTGCTAGAGACAACAGGGTCAGCGAGACCCAGTACTTC.

Turning to this clonotype: With a much larger clone just one base away, this may be a read error. V and J are TRBV10-3 and TRBJ2-3; D is uncertain. V was shortened by 2 bases and J by 4 bases, with 4 bases between the two germline ends. CDR3 length: 12 amino acids. Germline CDR1 and CDR2: ENHRY and SYGVKD. The CDR3 DNA reads TGTGCCATCAGTGAGGCTCCAGATACGCAGTATTTT. This codes for CAISEAPDTQYF.

The chain carries TRBV4-3 and TRBJ2-2; D unclear. Deletions cut 8 bases from V and 4 bases from J, with 8 bases between. The V gene's germline CDR1 is LGHNA and CDR2 YSLEER. CDR3 length equals 12 residues. The CDR3 DNA follows: TGCGCCAGCCGAACGTTCACCGGGGAGCTGTTTTTT. Protein product: CASRTFTGELFF.

V and J are TRBV28 and TRBJ2-7, with D possibly being TRBD1 (6 bases). Trimming cost V 7 bases and J 0 bases, with 16 bases left between them. CDR3 length equals 15 residues. Germline values: CDR1 MDHEN, CDR2 SYDVKM. CDR3 nucleotide sequence: TGTGCCAGCACTGATGGACAGTCCCGCTCCTACGAGCAGTACTTC. It encodes CASTDGQSRSYEQYF.

This clonotype turned up a few times. This chain connects TRBV12-3 or TRBV12-4 to TRBJ2-1; TRBD2 aligns across 12 bases. CDR3 length: 14 residues. The J segment lost 9 bases and the V segment lost 5 bases, leaving 5 bases of the junction unmatched. In DNA form, the CDR3 reads TGTGCCAGCAGTCCTAGCGGGAGGGCTGGTGAGCAGTTCTTC. This codes for CASSPSGRAGEQFF.

This clonotype came up many times. The CDR3 loop reads CASSQGLVSGNTIYF. CDR3 in DNA: TGTGCCAGCAGCCAAGGTTTGGTGTCTGGAAACACCATATATTTT. This chain links TRBV3-1 with TRBJ1-3, with D unclear. V was cut by 1 base and J by 1 base, with 8 bases left in between. This CDR3 is built from 15 residues. The germline V gene has CDR1 LGHDT and CDR2 YNNKEL (reference sequence). Combining the CDR3 with reference TRBV3-1 and TRBJ1-3 gives the whole variable domain DTAVSQTPKYLVTQMGNDKSIKCEQNLGHDTMYWYKQDSKKFLKIMFSYNNKELIINETVPNRFSPKSPDKAHLNLHINSLELGDSAVYFCASSQGLVSGNTIYFGEGSWLTVV.

The chain carries TRBV18 and TRBJ1-1, with D perhaps TRBD1 (5 bases). The CDR3 length is 16 residues. Germline CDR1 is KGHSH and CDR2 is LQKENI. V was pared by 0 bases and J by 0 bases, with 11 bases between. The CDR3 is CASSPPGPSMNTEAFF. In nucleotides, the CDR3 is TGTGCCAGCTCACCACCGGGACCGTCGATGAACACTGAAGCTTTCTTT. The full variable domain, with the rest looked up from reference TRBV18 and TRBJ1-1, is NAGVMQNPRHLVRRRGQEARLRCSPMKGHSHVYWYRQLPEEGLKFMVYLQKENIIDESGMPKERFSAEFPKEGPSILRIQQVVRGDSAAYFCASSPPGPSMNTEAFFGQGTRLTVV.

Details on this clonotype: A much bigger clone sits one base away, suggesting this may be a read error. The J gene is TRBJ1-4, the V gene TRBV11-2, with D uncertain. This CDR3 is built from 15 residues. The germline V and J ends were trimmed by 5 bases and 9 bases, with 19 bases remaining between them. Germline CDR1 SGHAT, CDR2 FQNNGV. The CDR3 loop is CASSADPLSSKKLFF. In DNA form, the CDR3 reads TGTGCCAGCAGCGCAGATCCGCTATCGAGCAAAAAACTGTTTTTT.

This clonotype has ten or more counts. V usage is TRBV5-6 and J usage is TRBJ2-3; weak D call: TRBD1 (5 bases). The length of the CDR3 is 18 residues. Trimming removed 2 bases at V and 4 bases at J, with 23 bases between. Germline CDR1 SGHDT, CDR2 YYEEEE. The chain's CDR3 is CASSFSNPQGHAADTQYF. CDR3 bases: TGTGCCAGCAGCTTTTCGAACCCCCAAGGACATGCGGCAGATACGCAGTATTTT.

The chain recombines TRBV12-3 or TRBV12-4 with TRBJ1-3; maybe TRBD1 (6 bases). The CDR3 is 16 residues long. V shed 1 base and J shed 2 bases, with 12 bases lying between them. The CDR3 spells CASSLGGGGPGNTIYF. CDR3 coding DNA: TGTGCCAGCAGTTTAGGAGGCGGGGGCCCTGGAAACACCATATATTTT.

This clonotype was seen repeatedly, ten times or more. The CDR3 DNA is TGTGCCAGCAGTTTACAGTTCCATGAGCAGTTCTTC. Residues: CASSLQFHEQFF. V gene TRBV28 combines with J gene TRBJ2-1; D gene ambiguous. Germline V gene sequence: CDR1 MDHEN, CDR2 SYDVKM. V lost 2 bases and J lost 8, with 7 bases in between. The CDR3 loop spans 12 amino acids.

This chain uses TRBV18 with TRBJ1-2; D is uncertain. The V end was cut by 2 bases, the J end by 5 bases, with 9 bases between. The CDR3 extends over 13 amino acids. CDR1 is KGHSH, CDR2 LQKENI, per germline. CDR3 protein: CASSPARMYGYTF. DNA of the CDR3: TGTGCCAGCTCACCAGCCAGAATGTATGGCTACACCTTC.

This clonotype was counted a few times. The chain uses TRBV4-2 and TRBJ2-2; 12 positions match TRBD1. Per the germline V gene, CDR1 is LGHNA and CDR2 is YNFKEQ. This CDR3 has 17 residues. Trimming at V came to 2 bases and at J to 5 bases, leaving 6 bases not matched to a gene. The CDR3 protein is CASSQSGTGGRTGELFF. In nucleotides, the CDR3 is TGTGCCAGCAGCCAATCCGGGACAGGGGGCAGGACCGGGGAGCTGTTTTTT.

CDR3 protein: CASSLVGQSRPRFEKLFF. The CDR3 region has the DNA TGTGCCAGCAGCTTAGTGGGACAAAGTAGGCCGAGATTCGAAAAACTGTTTTTT. The chain has TRBV6-5 and TRBJ1-4; possible D gene TRBD1, 6 bases. Germline CDR1 and CDR2: MNHEY and SVGAGI. The CDR3 is made up of 18 amino acids. V was trimmed by 6 bases and J by 8 bases, leaving 28 bases between them.